This T cell receptor beta chain was recorded in a study of CD8 T cells in ankylosing spondylitis. TCRdb called the 5' RACE reads again in MiXCR, with one record for every CDR3 protein. Of about 390,000 distinct CDR3 sequences in the sample, about 20% were seen once. Germline values: CDR1 SQVTM, CDR2 ANQGSEA. CDR3 size: 11 residues. V was shortened by 4 bases and J by 1 base, with 4 bases between the two germline ends. Study results and caveats: Within peripheral blood, clones linked to disease were CD8+ and relatively rare. Blood from ankylosing spondylitis patients appeared to carry a characteristic roughly 8-variant TCR beta motif.

This clonotype was detected a few times. Its antigen is currently unknown. This sequence joins TRBV29-1 and TRBJ1-1; D is ambiguous. Material: blood, either unsorted or a sorted T cell fraction (not recorded which). This sequence originates from a male donor with ankylosing spondylitis. The CDR3 bases are TGCAGCGTTGCGCAGAACACTGAAGCTTTCTTT. Its protein product is CSVAQNTEAFF.